The clone carrying this T cell receptor (beta chain) was detected many times. Its antigen is still unknown. TCRdb re-called the reads through MiXCR, storing one row per CDR3 protein. The table records roughly 280,000 distinct CDR3 sequences, 22% of them present only once. V lost 0 bases and J 3 bases, leaving 11 bases between the germline ends. Germline assignment: CDR1 SGDLS and CDR2 YYNGEE. This CDR3 contains 15 residues. The sample is drawn from a study of T cell repertoires in cytomegalovirus infection. About the study: Public signatures in TCR beta pointed to CMV infection and matching HLA type.

Points from the study as a whole: HLA-C-restricted CMV-specific TCR beta clonotypes were dominant in the ex vivo response.

This specimen consisted of cultured PBMCs, obtained from culture after CMV antigen stimulation. The chain is built from TRBV9 and TRBJ2-3; D gene ambiguous. The sequence was obtained from a human donor in good health (CMV status not recorded). Some clones in this sample may be carry-over from other donors' samples. CDR3 sequence reads: CASSVGNLGTDTQYF. CDR3 nucleotide sequence: TGTGCCAGCAGCGTAGGGAACCTTGGTACAGATACGCAGTATTTT.